A single T cell receptor (beta chain) is shown here with its context. Antigen: not known. These data belong to a study of vaccination effects on CD4 cells after COVID-19. Study summary: BNT162b2 vaccine or mRNA-1273 vaccine was given to participants in two doses. Whole-study findings and limits: Vaccine- and infection-induced clones showed marked clonal contraction late following vaccination.

Using viral peptide pools, the ViraFEST assay grew out antigen-specific CD4+ T cells prior to sequencing. Between days 9 and 11 of culture, CD4+ T cells were separated out. Prior SARS-CoV-2 infection was absent in the vaccine recipients, as shown by negative nucleocapsid antibodies. Each culture well received a few million PBMC. These cells were then cultured in IMDM with 9 to 10 IU/ml IL-2 and around 9.6 ug/ml peptides. Days 3 and 7 saw half the medium replaced with IL-2 medium. Method: immunoSEQ multiplex PCR; TCRdb's copy keeps in-frame clones and lacks some. In the table there are approximately 74,000 clones, 65% to 85% of which are singletons. Per germline, CDR1 SGDLS and CDR2 YYNGEE. Trimming cost V 2 bases and J 8 bases, with 14 bases left between them. This CDR3 has 15 residues.

The receptor's source is a human donor who received a COVID-19 vaccine. The sample in question was CD4+ T cells from PBMCs cultured with HCoV-NL63 spike peptides, obtained before COVID-19 vaccination. J is TRBJ1-6 and V is TRBV9, with TRBD1 as a possible D gene (5 bases). The CDR3 protein is CASSVSGTFYSPLHF. CDR3 sequence (DNA): TGTGCCAGCAGCGTTTCCGGGACTTTCTATTCACCCCTCCACTTT.